These 24 T cell receptor beta chains came from one sample sequenced in a study of CD8 T cells in Susac syndrome. RNA, at about 0.45 to 1 ug, was reverse transcribed with random hexamers. MiXCR, applied by TCRdb to the immunoSEQ multiplex PCR reads, yields one record per CDR3 protein. The repertoire holds hundreds of thousands of distinct CDR3 sequences, with about 85% as singletons. The sequenced material came from CD8+ T cells from PBMCs. All receptors derive from a human donor with multiple sclerosis.

This clonotype has only a few counts. The chain recombines TRBV30 with TRBJ2-7; possible D gene TRBD1, 5 bases. In germline, CDR1 is GTSNPN, CDR2 SVGIG (reference sequence). The CDR3 is 14 amino acids. V was pared by 2 bases and J by 3 bases, with 14 bases between. Here the CDR3 DNA reads TGTGCCTGGAGTCAGGGCATGGGATACTACGAGCAGTACTTC. Amino acid sequence: CAWSQGMGYYEQYF.

This clonotype turned up a few times. V is TRBV19 and J is TRBJ2-7; possible D gene TRBD1, 5 bases. Between the trimmed V and J ends, which lost 9 bases and 4 bases, there was a span of 16 bases. Germline V gene lookup returns CDR1 LNHDA and CDR2 SQIVND (reference sequence). This CDR3 is built from 13 residues. CDR3: CASSTGQGYEQYF. The CDR3 nucleotides read TGTGCCAGCAGCACGGGTCAGGGATACGAGCAGTACTTC.

This clonotype was counted a few times. V gene TRBV5-4 combines with J gene TRBJ2-7; 7 bases are a match to TRBD1. The V and J ends lost 4 bases and 0 bases, in that order; junction bases with no gene match: 4. This CDR3 has 14 residues. Germline CDR1 SGHNT, CDR2 YYREEE (reference sequence). The CDR3 loop is CASSPTGASYEQYF. The DNA of the CDR3 is TGTGCCAGCAGCCCCACAGGGGCCTCCTACGAGCAGTACTTC.

This rearrangement joins TRBV7-9 to TRBJ2-7, with a tentative D call TRBD2 (6 bases). CDR1 and CDR2 (germline): SEHNR, FQNEAQ (reference sequence). CDR3 length equals 17 residues. Trimming pared 3 bases from V and 3 bases from J, leaving 21 bases between. The CDR3 here is CASSLGFPGLNDYEQYF. The DNA of the CDR3 is TGTGCCAGCAGCTTGGGCTTTCCGGGACTGAATGACTACGAGCAGTACTTC.

This clonotype was picked up one time. V usage is TRBV30 and J usage is TRBJ2-1; D not certain. The germline V gene encodes CDR1 GTSNPN and CDR2 SVGIG (reference sequence). The V end was cut by 3 bases, the J end by 7 bases, with 22 bases between. This CDR3 has 16 residues. The CDR3 DNA follows: TGTGCCTGGAGCACTCTTCCTAGAGCAGGTTTGAATGAGCAGTTCTTC. It specifies CAWSTLPRAGLNEQFF.

The chain links TRBV20-1 to TRBJ2-5; D possibly corresponds to TRBD2 (5 bases). Germline loops: CDR1 DFQATT, CDR2 SNEGSKA (reference sequence). The V gene lost 0 bases and the J gene lost 5 bases, with 10 bases spanning the gap. This CDR3 comprises 13 residues. The CDR3 region has the DNA TGCAGTGCTAGAGAAGAGGGCGAGGAGACCCAGTACTTC. Translated, it gives CSAREEGEETQYF.

J is TRBJ2-1 and V is TRBV7-9; 7 bases line up with TRBD2. Trimming removed 5 bases from V and 4 bases from J; junction bases left unmatched: 14. The germline gives CDR1 SEHNR, CDR2 FQNEAQ (reference sequence). The CDR3 has 17 residues. CDR3 in amino acids: CASSDRIREVTYNEQFF. CDR3 nucleotides: TGTGCCAGCAGCGACAGAATACGGGAGGTAACTTACAATGAGCAGTTCTTC.

This chain connects TRBV15 to TRBJ2-5; D is ambiguous. CDR3 size: 16 residues. V was trimmed by 0 bases and J by 1 base, leaving 12 bases between them. Germline CDR1 and CDR2: LNHNV and YYDKDF (reference sequence). The CDR3 DNA reads TGTGCCACCAGCAGAGATGTTAGTAGCTTCCAAGAGACCCAGTACTTC. Its protein is CATSRDVSSFQETQYF. Based on the CDR3 plus reference TRBV15 and TRBJ2-5, the full variable domain is DAMVIQNPRYQVTQFGKPVTLSCSQTLNHNVMYWYQQKSSQAPKLLFHYYDKDFNNEADTPDNFQSRRPNTSFCFLDIRSPGLGDTAMYLCATSRDVSSFQETQYFGPGTRLLVL.

The V call is TRBV4-1, the J call TRBJ2-5; D call uncertain. V was cut by 1 base and J by 2 bases, with 11 bases left in between. CDR1 and CDR2 from the germline V gene are MGHRA and YSYEKL. This CDR3 contains 15 residues. In nucleotides, the CDR3 is TGCGCCAGCAGCCAAGCGGCGGCCGATCAAGAGACCCAGTACTTC. Residues: CASSQAAADQETQYF.

This chain links TRBV23-1 with TRBJ2-5; D is unresolved. TRBV23-1 is assigned to the ORF class and has an uncertain function. The CDR3 runs 16 residues. Trimming took 2 bases from V and 0 from J, leaving 13 bases between them. For the CDR3, the DNA is TGCGCCAGCAGTCAAAGGTTCGATGGTGACCAAGAGACCCAGTACTTC. This sequence encodes CASSQRFDGDQETQYF.

In its sample, this clonotype was seen once. The chain carries TRBV4-1 and TRBJ2-7; TRBD1 aligns across 8 bases. CDR1 and CDR2 from the germline V gene are MGHRA and YSYEKL. CDR3 length equals 17 residues. Trimming took 0 bases from V and 0 from J; bases not matched to a gene: 7. The CDR3 nucleotides read TGCGCCAGCAGCCAAGAGGCACAGGGGGATCCCTCCTACGAGCAGTACTTC. Amino acid sequence: CASSQEAQGDPSYEQYF.

The V and J genes are TRBV10-1 and TRBJ2-5; D ambiguous. The ends were cut back, 2 bases at V and 3 bases at J, with 7 bases in the middle. The CDR3 loop spans 13 amino acids. Germline loops: CDR1 WNHNN, CDR2 SYGVQD (reference sequence). CDR3 protein: CASSEARKETQYF. In DNA form, the CDR3 reads TGCGCCAGCAGTGAGGCCAGGAAAGAGACCCAGTACTTC.

The chain uses TRBV6-1 and TRBJ2-2; 7 nucleotides match TRBD2. The J segment lost 5 bases and the V segment lost 3 bases, leaving 12 bases of the junction unmatched. CDR1 MNHNS and CDR2 SASEGT come from the germline V gene. This CDR3 has 17 residues. CDR3 protein: CASSDVEWAGVTGELFF. The CDR3 DNA reads TGTGCCAGCAGTGATGTCGAGTGGGCGGGAGTTACCGGGGAGCTGTTTTTT.

This clonotype was observed a handful of times. The rearrangement links TRBV5-1 to TRBJ2-7; D remains ambiguous. Between the trimmed V and J ends, which lost 0 bases and 2 bases, there was a span of 9 bases. The CDR3 runs 14 residues. From germline, CDR1 is SGHRS and CDR2 YFSETQ. In DNA form, the CDR3 reads TGCGCCAGCAGCTTGGTGTCAAGACCCTACGAGCAGTACTTC. Its translation is CASSLVSRPYEQYF.

This clonotype showed up just once. The CDR3 nucleotides are TGTGCCAGCAGTAAGTTACAGGGCTATGAAGACACTGAAGCTTTCTTT. This codes for CASSKLQGYEDTEAFF. This chain connects TRBV6-6 to TRBJ1-1, with TRBD1 as a possible D gene (6 bases). V lost 5 bases and J 3 bases, leaving 19 bases between the germline ends. CDR1 and CDR2 from the germline V gene are MNHNY and SVGAGI (reference sequence). This CDR3 is 16 amino acids long.

This clonotype was seen just once. V is TRBV25-1 and J is TRBJ1-5, with D uncertain. V was shortened by 1 base and J by 3 bases, with 7 bases between the two germline ends. The CDR3 length is 14 residues. The germline CDR1 and CDR2 sequences are MGHDK and SYGVNS. This CDR3 reads CASSEWNHNQPQHF. The CDR3 DNA sequence: TGTGCCAGCAGTGAATGGAATCACAATCAGCCCCAGCATTTT.

The rearrangement links TRBV6-5 to TRBJ2-7; a possible D gene is TRBD1 (6 bases). Germline lookup yields CDR1 MNHEY and CDR2 SVGAGI. This CDR3 contains 13 residues. V was shortened by 2 bases and J by 2 bases, with 7 bases between the two germline ends. The CDR3 region has the DNA TGTGCCAGCAGTTACGCAGGGGCCTACGAGCAGTACTTC. As protein: CASSYAGAYEQYF.

V is TRBV7-9 and J is TRBJ1-1; unclear D gene. The CDR3 is 13 amino acids. V gave up 6 bases and J gave up 5 bases, with 13 bases separating them. Germline lookup yields CDR1 SEHNR and CDR2 FQNEAQ (reference sequence). The CDR3 spells CASSSGKGTEAFF. CDR3 coding DNA: TGTGCCAGCAGTTCGGGGAAAGGAACTGAAGCTTTCTTT.

The chain joins TRBV11-2 to TRBJ1-5; tentative D call: TRBD1 (6 bases). Deletions cut 5 bases from V and 2 bases from J, with 13 bases between. Germline lookup yields CDR1 SGHAT and CDR2 FQNNGV. CDR3 length: 15 amino acids. The CDR3 DNA reads as TGTGCCAGCAGCCCCAGGGGTAGGGGCAATCAGCCCCAGCATTTT. Its translation: CASSPRGRGNQPQHF.

The chain joins TRBV10-3 to TRBJ2-7; the D gene is possibly TRBD2 (5 bases). Trimming pared 4 bases from V and 1 base from J, leaving 14 bases between. The CDR3 spans 15 residues. CDR1 is ENHRY, CDR2 SYGVKD, per germline. This CDR3 reads CAISVLSGTSYEQYF. In nucleotides, the CDR3 is TGTGCCATCAGTGTCCTCAGCGGAACATCCTACGAGCAGTACTTC.

The chain uses TRBV6-2 or TRBV6-3 and TRBJ1-1, with 7 bases fitting TRBD1. CDR1 is MNHEY and CDR2 is SVGEGT in the germline V gene. V dropped 2 bases and J dropped 0; count of bases not matched to a gene: 6. CDR3 length: 16 residues. CDR3 sequence: CASSYDPGQLNTEAFF. CDR3 DNA sequence: TGTGCCAGCAGTTACGACCCGGGACAGTTGAACACTGAAGCTTTCTTT.

The CDR3 DNA follows: TGTGCCAGCAGCGTAGTCGCAGACCCTGAAGCTTTCTTT. Translated, it gives CASSVVADPEAFF. The gene calls are TRBV9 and TRBJ1-1; D gene uncertain. The V end was cut by 0 bases, the J end by 6 bases, with 9 bases between. CDR1 and CDR2 from the germline V gene are SGDLS and YYNGEE. There are 13 residues in the CDR3. Complete variable domain (other parts from reference TRBV9 and TRBJ1-1): DSGVTQTPKHLITATGQRVTLRCSPRSGDLSVYWYQQSLDQGLQFLIQYYNGEERAKGNILERFSAQQFPDLHSELNLSSLELGDSALYFCASSVVADPEAFFGQGTRLTVV.

V is TRBV4-1 and J is TRBJ1-2; D possibly corresponds to TRBD1 (6 bases). The germline V gene encodes CDR1 MGHRA and CDR2 YSYEKL. The germline V and J ends were trimmed by 1 base and 6 bases, with 9 bases remaining between them. The CDR3 sequence is 13 residues long. This CDR3 reads CASSQGGAHGYTF. The CDR3 coding sequence is TGCGCCAGCAGCCAAGGGGGGGCCCATGGCTACACCTTC.

This sequence joins TRBV27 and TRBJ2-7; D may be TRBD1 (5 bases). In germline, CDR1 is MNHEY, CDR2 SMNVEV (reference sequence). Trimming took 4 bases from V and 3 from J, leaving 10 bases between them. This CDR3 has 13 amino acids. CDR3 amino acids: CASSSKGDYEQYF. As DNA, the CDR3 is TGTGCCAGCAGTTCAAAAGGGGACTACGAGCAGTACTTC.